This TCR beta chain is drawn from a study of PD-1 blockade in classical Hodgkin lymphoma. Method: immunoSEQ multiplex PCR; TCRdb's copy keeps in-frame clones and lacks some. The sample has around 15,000 clones, approximately 88% seen once. Every patient relapsed after autologous stem cell transplantation, and brentuximab vedotin exposure varied. This clonotype originated in a human donor with classical Hodgkin lymphoma. Sequences were derived from peripheral blood mononuclear cells (PBMCs), sampled before the second cycle of nivolumab.

CDR3 loop: CASSLFFPQGPRDSNEKLFF. In DNA form, the CDR3 reads TGTGCCAGCAGTTTATTCTTCCCGCAGGGGCCCCGGGACAGCAATGAAAAACTGTTTTTT. This chain joins TRBV27 and TRBJ1-4; TRBD1 aligns across 7 bases. This CDR3 has 20 residues. V shed 1 base and J 5 bases; nucleotides not matched to a gene: 19. Germline CDR1 is MNHEY and CDR2 is SMNVEV (reference sequence). Full variable domain (outside the CDR3, taken from reference TRBV27 and TRBJ1-4): EAQVTQNPRYLITVTGKKLTVTCSQNMNHEYMSWYRQDPGLGLRQIYYSMNVEVTDKGDVPEGYKVSRKEKRNFPLILESPSPNQTSLYFCASSLFFPQGPRDSNEKLFFGSGTQLSVL.